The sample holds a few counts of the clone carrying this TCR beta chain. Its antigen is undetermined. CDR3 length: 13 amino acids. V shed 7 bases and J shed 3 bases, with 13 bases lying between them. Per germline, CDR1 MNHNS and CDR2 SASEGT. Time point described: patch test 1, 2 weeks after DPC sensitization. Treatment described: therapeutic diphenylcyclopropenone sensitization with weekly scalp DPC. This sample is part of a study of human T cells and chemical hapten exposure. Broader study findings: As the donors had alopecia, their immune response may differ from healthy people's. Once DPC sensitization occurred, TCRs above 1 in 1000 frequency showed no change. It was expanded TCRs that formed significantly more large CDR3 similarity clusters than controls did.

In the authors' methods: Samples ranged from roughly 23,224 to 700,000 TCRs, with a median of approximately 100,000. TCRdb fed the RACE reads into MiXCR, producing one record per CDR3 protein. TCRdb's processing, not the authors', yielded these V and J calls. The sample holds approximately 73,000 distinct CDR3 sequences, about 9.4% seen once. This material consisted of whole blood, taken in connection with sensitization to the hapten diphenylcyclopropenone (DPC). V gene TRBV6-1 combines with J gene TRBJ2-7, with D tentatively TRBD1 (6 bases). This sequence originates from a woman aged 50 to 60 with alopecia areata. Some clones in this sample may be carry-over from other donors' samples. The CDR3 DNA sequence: TGTGCCAGCATTAAGGACAGCTTCTACGAGCAGTACTTC. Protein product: CASIKDSFYEQYF.